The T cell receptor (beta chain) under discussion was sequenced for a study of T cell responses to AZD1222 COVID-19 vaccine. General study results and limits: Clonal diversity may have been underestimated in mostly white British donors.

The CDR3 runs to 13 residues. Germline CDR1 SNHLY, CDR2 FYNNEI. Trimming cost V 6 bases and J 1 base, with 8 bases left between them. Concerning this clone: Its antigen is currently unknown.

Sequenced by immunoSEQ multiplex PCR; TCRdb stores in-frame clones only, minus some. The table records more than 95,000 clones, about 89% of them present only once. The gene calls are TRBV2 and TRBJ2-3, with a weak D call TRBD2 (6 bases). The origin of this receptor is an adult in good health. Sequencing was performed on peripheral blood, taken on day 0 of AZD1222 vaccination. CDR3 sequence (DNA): TGTGCCAGCAGAACGGGGGGCACAGATACGCAGTATTTT. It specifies CASRTGGTDTQYF. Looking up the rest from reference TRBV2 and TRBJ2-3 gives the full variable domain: EPEVTQTPSHQVTQMGQEVILRCVPISNHLYFYWYRQILGQKVEFLVSFYNNEISEKSEIFDDQFSVERPDGSNFTLKIRSTKLEDSAMYFCASRTGGTDTQYFGPGTRLTVL.